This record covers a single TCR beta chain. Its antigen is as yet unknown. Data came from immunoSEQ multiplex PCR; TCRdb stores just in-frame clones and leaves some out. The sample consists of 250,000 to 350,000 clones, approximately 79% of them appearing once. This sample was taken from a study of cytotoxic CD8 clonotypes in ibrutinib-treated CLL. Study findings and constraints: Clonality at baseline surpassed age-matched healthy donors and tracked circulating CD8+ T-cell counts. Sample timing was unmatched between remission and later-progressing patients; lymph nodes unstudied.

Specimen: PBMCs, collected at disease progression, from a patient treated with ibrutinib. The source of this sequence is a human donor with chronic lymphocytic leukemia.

The CDR3 region has the DNA TGTGCCAGTAGTATAGCGCTAGCGGGGTTCTACGAGCAGTACTTC. Protein: CASSIALAGFYEQYF. This chain connects TRBV19 to TRBJ2-7; TRBD2 agrees at 9 bases. Unmatched junction bases numbered 4, after V lost 1 base and J lost 3 bases. This CDR3 region has 15 residues. Germline V gene lookup returns CDR1 LNHDA and CDR2 SQIVND (reference sequence).